Sequencing of this T cell receptor beta chain was carried out in a study of CD8 T cells in Susac syndrome. Notes on the study in general: The study conceded that relatively few individuals underwent its TCR sequencing and HLA analysis.

This clonotype has just a few counts. Its antigen remains unidentified. After extraction with the RNeasy kit, roughly 0.45 to 1 ug of the RNA was reverse transcribed using random hexamers. One entry per CDR3 protein results from TCRdb running MiXCR on the immunoSEQ multiplex PCR reads. The data show over 150,000 distinct CDR3 sequences, with about 96% seen just once and approximately 0.12% held by the top ten. Sequencing of TCR beta drew on CD8+ and CD4+ T cells from blood. V shed 5 bases and J shed 4 bases, with 9 bases lying between them. Per the germline V gene, CDR1 is MNHEY and CDR2 is SVGEGT. The CDR3 contains 13 residues.

The clonotype comes from a human donor with Susac syndrome. This sequence joins TRBV6-2 or TRBV6-3 and TRBJ1-5; a possible D gene is TRBD1 (6 bases). Sequencing was done on a sample of CD4+ T cells from PBMCs. CDR3: CASSPTGNQPQHF. CDR3 coding DNA: TGTGCCAGCAGTCCTACAGGGAATCAGCCCCAGCATTTT.